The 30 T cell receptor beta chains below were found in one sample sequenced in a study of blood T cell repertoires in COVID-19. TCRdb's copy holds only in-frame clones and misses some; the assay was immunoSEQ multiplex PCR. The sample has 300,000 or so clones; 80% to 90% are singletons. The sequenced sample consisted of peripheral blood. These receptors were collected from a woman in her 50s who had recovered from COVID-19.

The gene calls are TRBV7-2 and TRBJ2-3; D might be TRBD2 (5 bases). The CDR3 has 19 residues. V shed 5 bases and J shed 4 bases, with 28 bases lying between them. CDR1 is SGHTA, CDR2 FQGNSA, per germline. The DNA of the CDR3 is TGTGCCAGCAGCCAGATCGAGGACGCGGGCGAGGCGTTTGCAGATACGCAGTATTTT. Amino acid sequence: CASSQIEDAGEAFADTQYF.

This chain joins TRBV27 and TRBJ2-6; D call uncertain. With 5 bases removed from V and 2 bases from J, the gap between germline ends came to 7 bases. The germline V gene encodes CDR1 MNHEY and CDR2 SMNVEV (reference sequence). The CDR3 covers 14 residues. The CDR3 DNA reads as TGTGCCAGCAGTCAGTCTGCTGGGGCCAACGTCCTGACTTTC. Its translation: CASSQSAGANVLTF.

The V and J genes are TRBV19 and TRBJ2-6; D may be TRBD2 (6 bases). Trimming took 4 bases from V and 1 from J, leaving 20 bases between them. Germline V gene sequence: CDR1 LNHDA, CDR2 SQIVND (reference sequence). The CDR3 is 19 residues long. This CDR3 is CASSNHPGLKGSGANVLTF. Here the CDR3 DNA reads TGTGCCAGTAGTAACCACCCGGGACTGAAAGGTTCTGGGGCCAACGTCCTGACTTTC. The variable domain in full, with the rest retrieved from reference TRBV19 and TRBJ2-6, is DGGITQSPKYLFRKEGQNVTLSCEQNLNHDAMYWYRQDPGQGLRLIYYSQIVNDFQKGDIAEGYSVSREKKESFPLTVTSAQKNPTAFYLCASSNHPGLKGSGANVLTFGAGSRLTVL.

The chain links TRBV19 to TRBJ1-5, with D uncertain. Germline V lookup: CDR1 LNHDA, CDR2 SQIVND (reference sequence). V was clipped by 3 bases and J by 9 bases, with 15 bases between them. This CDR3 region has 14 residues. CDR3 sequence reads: CASSMGEGIGPQHF. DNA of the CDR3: TGTGCCAGTAGTATGGGAGAAGGCATAGGGCCCCAGCATTTT.

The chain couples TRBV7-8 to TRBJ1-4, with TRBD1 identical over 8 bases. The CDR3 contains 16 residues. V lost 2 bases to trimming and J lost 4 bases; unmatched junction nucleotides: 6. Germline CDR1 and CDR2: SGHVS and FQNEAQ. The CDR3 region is CASSLFGTGDNEKLFF. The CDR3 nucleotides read TGTGCCAGCAGCTTATTCGGGACAGGAGATAATGAAAAACTGTTTTTT.

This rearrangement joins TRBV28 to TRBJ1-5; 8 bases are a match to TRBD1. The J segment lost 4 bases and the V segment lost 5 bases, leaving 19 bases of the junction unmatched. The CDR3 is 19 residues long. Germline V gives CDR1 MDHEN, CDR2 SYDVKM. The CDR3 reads CASSPRTLRGRVGNQPQHF. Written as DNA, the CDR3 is TGTGCCAGCAGTCCCAGGACGCTCAGGGGGCGGGTGGGTAATCAGCCCCAGCATTTT.

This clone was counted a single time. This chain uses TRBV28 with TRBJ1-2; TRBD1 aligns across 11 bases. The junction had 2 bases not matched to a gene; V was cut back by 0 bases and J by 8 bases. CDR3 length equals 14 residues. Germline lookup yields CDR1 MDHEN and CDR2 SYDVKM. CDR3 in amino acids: CASSLWGTGGGYTF. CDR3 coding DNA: TGTGCCAGCAGTTTATGGGGGACAGGGGGAGGCTACACCTTC.

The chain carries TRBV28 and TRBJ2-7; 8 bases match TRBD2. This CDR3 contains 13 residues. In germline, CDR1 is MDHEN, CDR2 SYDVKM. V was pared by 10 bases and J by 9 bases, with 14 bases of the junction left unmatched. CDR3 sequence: CATSSGGVRGQYF. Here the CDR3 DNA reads TGTGCCACCTCCTCCGGGGGGGTACGAGGGCAGTACTTC.

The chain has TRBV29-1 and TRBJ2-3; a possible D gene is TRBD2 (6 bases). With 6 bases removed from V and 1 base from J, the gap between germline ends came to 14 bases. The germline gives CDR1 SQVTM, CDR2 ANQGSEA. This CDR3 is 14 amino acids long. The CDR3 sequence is CSVGTVRGTDTQYF. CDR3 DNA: TGCAGCGTGGGGACTGTACGGGGCACAGATACGCAGTATTTT.

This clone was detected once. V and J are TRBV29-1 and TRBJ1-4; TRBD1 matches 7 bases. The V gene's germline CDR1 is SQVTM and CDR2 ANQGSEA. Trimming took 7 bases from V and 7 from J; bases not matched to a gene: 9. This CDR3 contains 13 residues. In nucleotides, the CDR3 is TGCAGCGGACAGGGCAGGGAAGGTGAAAAACTGTTTTTT. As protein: CSGQGREGEKLFF.

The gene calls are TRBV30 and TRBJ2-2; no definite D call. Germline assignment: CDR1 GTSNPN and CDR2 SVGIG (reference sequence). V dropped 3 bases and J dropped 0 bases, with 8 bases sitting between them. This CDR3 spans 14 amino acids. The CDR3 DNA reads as TGTGCCTGGAGGTACGGAGCGAACACCGGGGAGCTGTTTTTT. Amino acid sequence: CAWRYGANTGELFF.

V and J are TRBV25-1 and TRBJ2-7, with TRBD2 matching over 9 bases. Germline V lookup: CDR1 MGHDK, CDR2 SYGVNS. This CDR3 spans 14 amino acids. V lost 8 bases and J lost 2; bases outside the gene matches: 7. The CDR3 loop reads CASGGGGGPYEQYF. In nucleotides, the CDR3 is TGTGCCAGCGGAGGCGGGGGGGGCCCCTACGAGCAGTACTTC.

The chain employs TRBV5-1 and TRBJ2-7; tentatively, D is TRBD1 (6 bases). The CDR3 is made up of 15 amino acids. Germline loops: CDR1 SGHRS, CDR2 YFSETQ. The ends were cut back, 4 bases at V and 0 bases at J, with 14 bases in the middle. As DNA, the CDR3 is TGCGCCAGCAGCGGCGGACAGCCCGGCTCCTACGAGCAGTACTTC. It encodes CASSGGQPGSYEQYF.

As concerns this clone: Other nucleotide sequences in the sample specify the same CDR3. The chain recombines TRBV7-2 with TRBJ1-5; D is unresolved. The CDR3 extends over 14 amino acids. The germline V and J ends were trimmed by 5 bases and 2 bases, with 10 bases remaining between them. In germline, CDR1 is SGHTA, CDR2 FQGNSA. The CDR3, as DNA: TGTGCCAGCAGCCCCGGTGGAGGCAATCAGCCCCAGCATTTT. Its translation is CASSPGGGNQPQHF. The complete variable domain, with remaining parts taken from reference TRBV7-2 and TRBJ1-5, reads GAGVSQSPSNKVTEKGKDVELRCDPISGHTALYWYRQSLGQGLEFLIYFQGNSAPDKSGLPSDRFSAERTGGSVSTLTIQRTQQEDSAVYLCASSPGGGNQPQHFGDGTRLSIL.

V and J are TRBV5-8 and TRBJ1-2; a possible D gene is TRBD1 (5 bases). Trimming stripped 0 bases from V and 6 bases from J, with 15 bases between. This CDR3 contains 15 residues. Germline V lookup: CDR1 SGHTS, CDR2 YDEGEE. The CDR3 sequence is CASSLVIPRGDGYTF. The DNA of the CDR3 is TGTGCCAGCAGCTTGGTCATTCCAAGGGGTGATGGCTACACCTTC.

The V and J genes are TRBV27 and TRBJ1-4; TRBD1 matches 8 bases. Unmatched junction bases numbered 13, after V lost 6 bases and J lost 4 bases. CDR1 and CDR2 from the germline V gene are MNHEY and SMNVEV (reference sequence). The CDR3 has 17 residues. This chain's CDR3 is CASRVRRDRPLNEKLFF. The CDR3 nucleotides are TGTGCCAGCAGGGTGCGCCGGGACAGGCCGCTTAATGAAAAACTGTTTTTT.

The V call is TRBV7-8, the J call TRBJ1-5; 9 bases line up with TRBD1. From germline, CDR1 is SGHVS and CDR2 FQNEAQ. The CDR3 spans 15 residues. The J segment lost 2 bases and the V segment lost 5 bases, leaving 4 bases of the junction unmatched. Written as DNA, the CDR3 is TGTGCCAGCAGCACAGGGGGCGCAGGCAATCAGCCCCAGCATTTT. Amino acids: CASSTGGAGNQPQHF.

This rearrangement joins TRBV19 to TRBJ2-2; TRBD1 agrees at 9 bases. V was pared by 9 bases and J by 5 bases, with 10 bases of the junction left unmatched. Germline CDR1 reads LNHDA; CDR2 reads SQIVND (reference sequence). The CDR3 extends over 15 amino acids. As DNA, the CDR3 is TGTGCCAGCAAGCAACAGGGGGCGCATACCGGGGAGCTGTTTTTT. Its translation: CASKQQGAHTGELFF.

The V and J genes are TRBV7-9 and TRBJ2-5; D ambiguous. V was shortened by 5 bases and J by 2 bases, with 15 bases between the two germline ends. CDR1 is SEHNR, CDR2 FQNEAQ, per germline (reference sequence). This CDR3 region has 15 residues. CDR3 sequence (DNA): TGTGCCAGCAGCCCCCAAGAGCCAGGACAAGAGACCCAGTACTTC. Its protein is CASSPQEPGQETQYF.

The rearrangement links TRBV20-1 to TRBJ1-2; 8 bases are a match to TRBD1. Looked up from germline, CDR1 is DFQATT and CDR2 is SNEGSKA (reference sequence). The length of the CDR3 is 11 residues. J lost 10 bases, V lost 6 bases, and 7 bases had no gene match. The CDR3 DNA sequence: TGCAGTGCCATGGACAGGGTTCTCTACACCTTC. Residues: CSAMDRVLYTF.

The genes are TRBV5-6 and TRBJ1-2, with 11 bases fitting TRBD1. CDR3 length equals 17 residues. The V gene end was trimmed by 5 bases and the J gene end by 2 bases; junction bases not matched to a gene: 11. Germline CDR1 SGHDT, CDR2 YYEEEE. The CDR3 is CASRRTGQGVINYGYTF. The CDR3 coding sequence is TGTGCCAGCAGGAGAACGGGACAGGGGGTAATAAACTATGGCTACACCTTC. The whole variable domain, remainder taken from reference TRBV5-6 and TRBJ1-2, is DAGVTQSPTHLIKTRGQQVTLRCSPKSGHDTVSWYQQALGQGPQFIFQYYEEEERQRGNFPDRFSGHQFPNYSSELNVNALLLGDSALYLCASRRTGQGVINYGYTFGSGTRLTVV.

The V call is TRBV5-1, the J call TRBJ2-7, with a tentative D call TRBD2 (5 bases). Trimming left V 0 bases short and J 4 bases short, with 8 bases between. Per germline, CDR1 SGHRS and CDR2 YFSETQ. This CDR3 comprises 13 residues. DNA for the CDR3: TGCGCCAGCAGCTTGGTGACGGGGTACGAGCAGTACTTC. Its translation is CASSLVTGYEQYF.

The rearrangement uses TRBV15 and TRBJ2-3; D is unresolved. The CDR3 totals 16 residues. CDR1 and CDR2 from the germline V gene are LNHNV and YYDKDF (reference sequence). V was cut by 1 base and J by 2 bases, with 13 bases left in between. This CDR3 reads CATSRAQVDPTDTQYF. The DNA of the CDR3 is TGTGCCACCAGCAGAGCCCAGGTCGACCCCACAGATACGCAGTATTTT.

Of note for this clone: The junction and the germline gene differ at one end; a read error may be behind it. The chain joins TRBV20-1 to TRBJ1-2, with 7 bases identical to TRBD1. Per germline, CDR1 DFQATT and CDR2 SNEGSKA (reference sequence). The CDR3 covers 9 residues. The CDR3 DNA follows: TGCAGTGCTAGAGAAAGGGGGCATTTC. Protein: CSARERGHF.

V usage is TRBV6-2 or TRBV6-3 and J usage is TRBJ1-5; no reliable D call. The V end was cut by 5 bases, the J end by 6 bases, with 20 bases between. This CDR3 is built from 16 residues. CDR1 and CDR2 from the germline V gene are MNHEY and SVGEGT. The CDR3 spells CASSNRGGVIFQPQHF. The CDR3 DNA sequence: TGTGCCAGCAGTAACCGTGGAGGTGTAATATTTCAGCCCCAGCATTTT.

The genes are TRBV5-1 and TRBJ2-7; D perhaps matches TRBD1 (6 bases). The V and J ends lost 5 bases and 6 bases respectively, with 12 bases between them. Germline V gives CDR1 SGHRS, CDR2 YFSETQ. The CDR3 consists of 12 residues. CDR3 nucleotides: TGCGCCAGCAGAGGGGGTTTCGGCGAGCAGTACTTC. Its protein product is CASRGGFGEQYF.

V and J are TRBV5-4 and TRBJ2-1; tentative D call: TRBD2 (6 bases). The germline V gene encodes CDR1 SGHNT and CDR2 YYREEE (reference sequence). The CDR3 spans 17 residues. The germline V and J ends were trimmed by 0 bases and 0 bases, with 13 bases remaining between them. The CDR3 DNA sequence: TGTGCCAGCAGCTTGGATATGGGAGGTTCCTCCTACAATGAGCAGTTCTTC. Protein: CASSLDMGGSSYNEQFF.

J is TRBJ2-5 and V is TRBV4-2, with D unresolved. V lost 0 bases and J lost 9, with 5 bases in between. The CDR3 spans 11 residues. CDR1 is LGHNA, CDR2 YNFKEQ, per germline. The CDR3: CASSQDRAQYF. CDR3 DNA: TGTGCCAGCAGCCAAGATCGGGCCCAGTACTTC.

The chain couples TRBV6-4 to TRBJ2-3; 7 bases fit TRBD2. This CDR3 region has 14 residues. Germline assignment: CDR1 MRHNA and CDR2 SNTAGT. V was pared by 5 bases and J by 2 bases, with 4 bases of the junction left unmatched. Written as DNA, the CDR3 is TGTGCCAGCAGTTCTAGCGGAACCACAGATACGCAGTATTTT. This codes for CASSSSGTTDTQYF.

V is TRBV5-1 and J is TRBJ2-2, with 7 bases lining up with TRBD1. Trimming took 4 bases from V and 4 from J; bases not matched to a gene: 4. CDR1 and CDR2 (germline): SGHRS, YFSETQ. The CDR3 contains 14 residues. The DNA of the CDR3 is TGCGCCAGCAGCCAACAGGGGAGCACCGGGGAGCTGTTTTTT. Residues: CASSQQGSTGELFF.